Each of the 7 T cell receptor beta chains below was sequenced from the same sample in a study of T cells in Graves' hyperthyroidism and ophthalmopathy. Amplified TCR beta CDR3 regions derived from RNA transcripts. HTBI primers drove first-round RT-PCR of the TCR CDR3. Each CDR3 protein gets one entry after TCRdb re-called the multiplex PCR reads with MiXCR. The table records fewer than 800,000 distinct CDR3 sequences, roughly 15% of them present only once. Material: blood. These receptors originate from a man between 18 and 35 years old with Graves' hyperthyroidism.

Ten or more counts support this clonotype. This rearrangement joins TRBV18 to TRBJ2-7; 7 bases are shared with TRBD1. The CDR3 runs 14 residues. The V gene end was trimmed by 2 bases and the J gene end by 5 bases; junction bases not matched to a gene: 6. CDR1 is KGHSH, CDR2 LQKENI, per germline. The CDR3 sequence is CASSPDRVRDEQYF. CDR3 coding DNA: TGTGCCAGCTCACCAGACAGGGTCAGAGACGAGCAGTACTTC.

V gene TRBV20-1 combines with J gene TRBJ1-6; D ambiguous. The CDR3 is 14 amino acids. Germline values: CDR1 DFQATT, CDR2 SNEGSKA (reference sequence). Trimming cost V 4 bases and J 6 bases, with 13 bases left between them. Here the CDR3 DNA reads TGCAGTGCTACCGAACCGCCAGTTAATTCACCCCTCCACTTT. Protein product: CSATEPPVNSPLHF.

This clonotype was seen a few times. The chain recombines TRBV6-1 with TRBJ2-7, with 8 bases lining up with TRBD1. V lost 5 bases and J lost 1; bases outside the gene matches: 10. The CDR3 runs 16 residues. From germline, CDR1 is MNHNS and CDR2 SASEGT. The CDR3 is CASSRGLGQASYEQYF. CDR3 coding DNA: TGTGCCAGCAGTCGGGGGCTGGGACAGGCGTCCTACGAGCAGTACTTC.

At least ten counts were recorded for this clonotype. This CDR3 is CASSQARTGGDEQFF. The CDR3 DNA is TGTGCCAGCAGCCAAGCGAGGACAGGGGGGGATGAGCAGTTCTTC. V usage is TRBV3-1 and J usage is TRBJ2-1; 10 nucleotides line up with TRBD1. V gave up 1 base and J gave up 8 bases; unmatched junction bases: 5. Germline-derived CDR1 and CDR2 are LGHDT and YNNKEL (reference sequence). This CDR3 spans 15 amino acids.

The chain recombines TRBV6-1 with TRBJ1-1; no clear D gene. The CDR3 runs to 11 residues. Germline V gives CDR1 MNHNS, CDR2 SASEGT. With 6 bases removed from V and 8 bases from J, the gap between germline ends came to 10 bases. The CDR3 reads CASRRVREAFF. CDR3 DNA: TGTGCCAGCAGGAGGGTCCGGGAAGCTTTCTTT.

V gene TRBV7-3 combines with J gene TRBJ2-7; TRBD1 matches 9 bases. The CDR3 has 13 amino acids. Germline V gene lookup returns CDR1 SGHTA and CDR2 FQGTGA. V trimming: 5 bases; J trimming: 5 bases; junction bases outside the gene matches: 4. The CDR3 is CASSTTGGNEQYF. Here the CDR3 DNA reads TGTGCCAGCAGCACGACAGGGGGGAACGAGCAGTACTTC. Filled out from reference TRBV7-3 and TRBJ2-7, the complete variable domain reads GAGVSQTPSNKVTEKGKYVELRCDPISGHTALYWYRQSLGQGPEFLIYFQGTGAADDSGLPNDRFFAVRPEGSVSTLKIQRTERGDSAVYLCASSTTGGNEQYFGPGTRLTVT.

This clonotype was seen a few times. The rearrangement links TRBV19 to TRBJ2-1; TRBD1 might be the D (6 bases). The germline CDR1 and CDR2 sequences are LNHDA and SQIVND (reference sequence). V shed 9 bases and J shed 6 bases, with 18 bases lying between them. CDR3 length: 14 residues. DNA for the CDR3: TGTGCCAGCCGCCGGCAGGGGTATGGCAATGAGCAGTTCTTC. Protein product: CASRRQGYGNEQFF.